These 30 T cell receptor beta chains came from one sample sequenced in a study of blood T cell repertoires in COVID-19. TCRdb keeps only in-frame clones here, not all; method: immunoSEQ multiplex PCR. The sample lists approximately 180,000 clones; roughly 88% were seen once. Material for sequencing was peripheral blood. These receptors originate from a woman of 80 years or more with acute or convalescent COVID-19.

The V and J genes are TRBV6-2 or TRBV6-3 and TRBJ1-2; 7 positions match TRBD1. CDR1 is MNHEY, CDR2 SVGEGT, per germline. CDR3 length: 17 amino acids. Trimming at V came to 5 bases and at J to 5 bases, leaving 17 bases not matched to a gene. CDR3 bases: TGTGCCAGCAGTCCCTGGAGGGACAGTTGGAACGGGTATGGCTACACCTTC. Encoded protein: CASSPWRDSWNGYGYTF.

In its sample, this clone was seen a few times. This chain uses TRBV6-5 with TRBJ1-5, with TRBD1 matching 7 bases. V trimming: 7 bases; J trimming: 2 bases; junction bases outside the gene matches: 5. CDR1 is MNHEY and CDR2 is SVGAGI in the germline V gene. This CDR3 is built from 14 residues. CDR3 amino acids: CASTDRVGNQPQHF. The CDR3 coding sequence is TGTGCCAGCACCGACAGGGTCGGCAATCAGCCCCAGCATTTT.

The rearrangement links TRBV5-4 to TRBJ2-3, with D possibly being TRBD1 (5 bases). Trimming pared 0 bases from V and 3 bases from J, leaving 17 bases between. This CDR3 region has 17 residues. CDR1 SGHNT and CDR2 YYREEE come from the germline V gene (reference sequence). CDR3 in amino acids: CASSLEGASGATDTQYF. In DNA form, the CDR3 reads TGTGCCAGCAGCTTGGAAGGAGCGAGTGGGGCGACAGATACGCAGTATTTT.

This chain connects TRBV6-5 to TRBJ2-7; TRBD1 matches 7 bases. Germline lookup yields CDR1 MNHEY and CDR2 SVGAGI. Trimming took 5 bases from V and 2 from J; bases not matched to a gene: 6. The CDR3 spans 14 residues. The CDR3 DNA reads as TGTGCCAGCAGTCTCCGACAGGGCCCCTACGAGCAGTACTTC. It codes for CASSLRQGPYEQYF.

V usage is TRBV5-1 and J usage is TRBJ1-1; maybe TRBD1 (5 bases). Trimming shortened V by 1 base and J by 3 bases, and 7 bases separated the two germline ends. This CDR3 is 13 amino acids long. Germline V gives CDR1 SGHRS, CDR2 YFSETQ. Here the CDR3 DNA reads TGCGCCAGCAGCTTGACGGGGGACACTGAAGCTTTCTTT. It specifies CASSLTGDTEAFF.

V gene TRBV9 combines with J gene TRBJ2-1; 13 nucleotides line up with TRBD2. J lost 0 bases, V lost 0 bases, and 9 bases had no gene match. Germline V gene data show CDR1 as SGDLS and CDR2 as YYNGEE. The CDR3 is 20 amino acids. The CDR3 DNA reads as TGTGCCAGCAGCGTAGGGACTAGCGGGAGTTCGTTAGGCTCCTACAATGAGCAGTTCTTC. As protein: CASSVGTSGSSLGSYNEQFF.

This clone has a single count. This chain links TRBV2 with TRBJ2-7; 7 bases align to TRBD1. J lost 0 bases, V lost 6 bases, and 8 bases had no gene match. Germline V lookup: CDR1 SNHLY, CDR2 FYNNEI. The CDR3 has 15 residues. CDR3 amino acids: CASSVQGSSSYEQYF. The DNA for the CDR3 is TGTGCCAGCAGCGTACAGGGGTCAAGCTCCTACGAGCAGTACTTC.

The V call is TRBV6-5, the J call TRBJ2-1, with D maybe TRBD1 (6 bases). This CDR3 is built from 16 residues. Trimming removed 4 bases at V and 3 bases at J, with 16 bases between. Germline values: CDR1 MNHEY, CDR2 SVGAGI. The CDR3 DNA sequence: TGTGCCAGCAGTTCTACGACAGGCCGCCGCTACAATGAGCAGTTCTTC. Translated, it gives CASSSTTGRRYNEQFF.

This rearrangement joins TRBV23-1 to TRBJ2-7; D call uncertain. TRBV23-1 is an open reading frame, and its role is uncertain. Trimming stripped 4 bases from V and 3 bases from J, with 13 bases between. The CDR3 length is 14 residues. The CDR3 DNA reads TGCGCCAGCAGTCCGTTCCCGGGTCGCTACGAGCAGTACTTC. This gives the protein CASSPFPGRYEQYF.

This chain links TRBV7-2 with TRBJ2-1; D gene ambiguous. Trimming left V 5 bases short and J 5 bases short, with 10 bases between. The CDR3 runs to 13 residues. Germline loops: CDR1 SGHTA, CDR2 FQGNSA. The chain's CDR3 is CASSLTRDNEQFF. DNA for the CDR3: TGTGCCAGCAGCCTGACCCGGGACAATGAGCAGTTCTTC.

CDR3 nucleotides: TGCAGTCCTGGACAAGAAGCTTTCTTT. Protein sequence: CSPGQEAFF. The chain has TRBV20-1 and TRBJ1-1; possible D gene TRBD1, 5 bases. There are 9 residues in the CDR3. With 8 bases removed from V and 8 bases from J, the gap between germline ends came to 9 bases. Germline CDR1 DFQATT, CDR2 SNEGSKA (reference sequence).

V gene TRBV2 combines with J gene TRBJ2-1; perhaps TRBD2 as D (6 bases). Germline loops: CDR1 SNHLY, CDR2 FYNNEI. This CDR3 is built from 15 residues. V was trimmed by 1 base and J by 5 bases, leaving 12 bases between them. The CDR3 loop is CASSEERGWNNEQFF. CDR3 bases: TGTGCCAGCAGTGAAGAACGGGGGTGGAACAATGAGCAGTTCTTC.

This chain links TRBV7-9 with TRBJ1-3; D gene uncertain. Trimming cost V 7 bases and J 1 base, with 11 bases left between them. The germline CDR1 and CDR2 sequences are SEHNR and FQNEAQ (reference sequence). This CDR3 comprises 14 residues. This CDR3 reads CASTVAGSGNTIYF. CDR3 in DNA: TGTGCCAGCACGGTGGCCGGGTCTGGAAACACCATATATTTT.

The J gene is TRBJ1-6, the V gene TRBV9; TRBD1 aligns across 9 bases. Germline V gene lookup returns CDR1 SGDLS and CDR2 YYNGEE. V lost 3 bases and J lost 9; bases outside the gene matches: 4. The CDR3 extends over 14 amino acids. The CDR3 protein is CASSAGQGSSPLHF. CDR3 nucleotides: TGTGCCAGCAGCGCGGGACAGGGAAGTTCACCCCTCCACTTT.

The chain couples TRBV19 to TRBJ2-3; D might be TRBD1 (6 bases). The CDR3 has 17 amino acids. V was shortened by 0 bases and J by 0 bases, with 13 bases between the two germline ends. Germline-derived CDR1 and CDR2 are LNHDA and SQIVND (reference sequence). CDR3 loop: CASSIDVGGTSTDTQYF. CDR3 sequence (DNA): TGTGCCAGTAGTATAGACGTAGGGGGAACTAGCACAGATACGCAGTATTTT.

The gene calls are TRBV5-5 and TRBJ2-7; TRBD2 might be the D (5 bases). Between the trimmed V and J ends, which lost 4 bases and 1 base, there was a span of 24 bases. The CDR3 sequence is 18 residues long. Germline V lookup: CDR1 SGHKS, CDR2 YYEKEE (reference sequence). The CDR3 sequence is CASSTSPRGRGWSYEQYF. As DNA, the CDR3 is TGTGCCAGCAGCACCTCCCCCCGAGGGCGCGGGTGGTCCTACGAGCAGTACTTC.

V and J are TRBV2 and TRBJ2-1; D possibly corresponds to TRBD1 (6 bases). The V end lost 4 bases, the J end lost 2 bases, and 12 bases lay between the germline ends. CDR3 size: 15 residues. Germline CDR1 is SNHLY and CDR2 is FYNNEI. The CDR3 DNA reads TGTGCCAGCAGTGCCGTCACAGGGCCCTACAATGAGCAGTTCTTC. Protein sequence: CASSAVTGPYNEQFF.

In this sample, this clone turned up a few times. Within the sample, other DNA sequences also encode this same CDR3. The rearrangement links TRBV27 to TRBJ1-2; TRBD1 agrees at 7 bases. V shed 6 bases, J shed 5 bases, and the junction held 6 bases outside the gene matches. The CDR3 extends over 13 amino acids. The germline gives CDR1 MNHEY, CDR2 SMNVEV (reference sequence). In nucleotides, the CDR3 is TGTGCCAGCAGGCGCGGGACAGCTTATGGCTACACCTTC. It codes for CASRRGTAYGYTF.

V and J are TRBV7-2 and TRBJ1-6; no reliable D call. Trimming stripped 1 base from V and 5 bases from J, with 9 bases between. Germline V gene data show CDR1 as SGHTA and CDR2 as FQGNSA. This CDR3 has 15 amino acids. The CDR3 reads CASSLEGGHNSPLHF. The CDR3, as DNA: TGTGCCAGCAGCTTAGAGGGAGGCCATAATTCACCCCTCCACTTT. The full variable domain, with the rest looked up from reference TRBV7-2 and TRBJ1-6, is GAGVSQSPSNKVTEKGKDVELRCDPISGHTALYWYRQSLGQGLEFLIYFQGNSAPDKSGLPSDRFSAERTGGSVSTLTIQRTQQEDSAVYLCASSLEGGHNSPLHFGNGTRLTVT.

This sequence joins TRBV12-3 or TRBV12-4 and TRBJ1-5; D remains ambiguous. The CDR3 contains 13 residues. Deletions cut 6 bases from V and 3 bases from J, with 9 bases between. This chain's CDR3 is CASRGGNNQPQHF. DNA of the CDR3: TGTGCCAGCAGAGGAGGGAACAATCAGCCCCAGCATTTT.

This rearrangement joins TRBV6-2 or TRBV6-3 to TRBJ1-5; D is uncertain. The CDR3 runs to 15 residues. Trimming left V 0 bases short and J 0 bases short, with 6 bases between. The germline V gene has CDR1 MNHEY and CDR2 SVGEGT. CDR3 sequence: CASSYSQYSNQPQHF. CDR3 coding DNA: TGTGCCAGCAGTTACTCACAGTATAGCAATCAGCCCCAGCATTTT.

The chain employs TRBV25-1 and TRBJ1-1; D not resolved. The germline V gene has CDR1 MGHDK and CDR2 SYGVNS. Trimming took 4 bases from V and 0 from J, leaving 6 bases between them. The CDR3 extends over 13 amino acids. This CDR3 reads CASSVQMNTEAFF. CDR3 DNA: TGTGCCAGCAGTGTCCAGATGAACACTGAAGCTTTCTTT. The whole variable domain, remainder taken from reference TRBV25-1 and TRBJ1-1, is EADIYQTPRYLVIGTGKKITLECSQTMGHDKMYWYQQDPGMELHLIHYSYGVNSTEKGDLSSESTVSRIRTEHFPLTLESARPSHTSQYLCASSVQMNTEAFFGQGTRLTVV.

This clone was recorded only once. The rearrangement links TRBV9 to TRBJ1-5, with D maybe TRBD1 (6 bases). Trimming pared 5 bases from V and 3 bases from J, leaving 9 bases between. Germline CDR1 SGDLS, CDR2 YYNGEE. The CDR3 has 13 amino acids. The CDR3 DNA follows: TGTGCCAGCAGTACAGGGTTCAATCAGCCCCAGCATTTT. Its protein is CASSTGFNQPQHF.

The chain recombines TRBV30 with TRBJ1-6; perhaps TRBD1 as D (5 bases). V lost 1 base and J lost 13, with 14 bases in between. Germline assignment: CDR1 GTSNPN and CDR2 SVGIG (reference sequence). The CDR3 sequence is 13 residues long. CDR3 residues: CAWSGTRELPLHF. The CDR3, as DNA: TGTGCCTGGAGTGGGACACGGGAGTTGCCCCTCCACTTT.

V usage is TRBV5-4 and J usage is TRBJ2-3, with D unresolved. The CDR3 totals 16 residues. Germline V gene data show CDR1 as SGHNT and CDR2 as YYREEE (reference sequence). V was trimmed by 0 bases and J by 1 base, leaving 12 bases between them. This CDR3 is CASSLAMVAGTDTQYF. CDR3 in DNA: TGTGCCAGCAGCTTGGCCATGGTAGCCGGCACAGATACGCAGTATTTT. Filled out from reference TRBV5-4 and TRBJ2-3, the complete variable domain reads ETGVTQSPTHLIKTRGQQVTLRCSSQSGHNTVSWYQQALGQGPQFIFQYYREEENGRGNFPPRFSGLQFPNYSSELNVNALELDDSALYLCASSLAMVAGTDTQYFGPGTRLTVL.

This clone was observed a handful of times. The gene calls are TRBV9 and TRBJ1-1, with D possibly being TRBD1 (5 bases). Trimming pared 4 bases from V and 1 base from J, leaving 11 bases between. Germline CDR1 and CDR2: SGDLS and YYNGEE. The CDR3 is 14 amino acids. The CDR3 DNA reads as TGTGCCAGCAGCCTCCGAACAGGGAACACTGAAGCTTTCTTT. Its protein is CASSLRTGNTEAFF.

The CDR3 region is CASSPLGQGARGYTF. The CDR3, as DNA: TGTGCCAGCAGCCCCCTCGGACAGGGGGCGCGTGGCTACACCTTC. The J gene is TRBJ1-2, the V gene TRBV11-2; 11 nucleotides align to TRBD1. V dropped 5 bases and J dropped 7; count of bases not matched to a gene: 9. Germline CDR1 SGHAT, CDR2 FQNNGV. The CDR3 is made up of 15 amino acids.

This sequence joins TRBV5-1 and TRBJ2-5, with TRBD2 matching over 9 bases. The V gene's germline CDR1 is SGHRS and CDR2 YFSETQ. This CDR3 is 16 amino acids long. Losses at the gene ends were 0 bases for V and 5 bases for J; bases not matched to a gene: 8. The CDR3 sequence is CASSLEVAGAKETQYF. The CDR3 DNA sequence: TGCGCCAGCAGCTTGGAGGTAGCGGGGGCAAAGGAGACCCAGTACTTC. Together with reference TRBV5-1 and TRBJ2-5, the CDR3 gives the full variable domain: KAGVTQTPRYLIKTRGQQVTLSCSPISGHRSVSWYQQTPGQGLQFLFEYFSETQRNKGNFPGRFSGRQFSNSRSEMNVSTLELGDSALYLCASSLEVAGAKETQYFGPGTRLLVL.

This sequence joins TRBV7-6 and TRBJ2-7; D is possibly TRBD2 (5 bases). The CDR3 spans 15 residues. Trimming took 5 bases from V and 5 from J, leaving 19 bases between them. Germline V gene sequence: CDR1 SGHVS, CDR2 FNYEAQ. CDR3 sequence: CASSPHGNRGDEQYF. The CDR3 nucleotides are TGTGCCAGCAGCCCTCACGGGAACCGTGGGGACGAGCAGTACTTC.

This rearrangement joins TRBV2 to TRBJ2-4, with 8 bases fitting TRBD1. Germline values: CDR1 SNHLY, CDR2 FYNNEI. Trimming cost V 11 bases and J 5 bases; bases outside gene matches: 8. The CDR3 extends over 13 amino acids. The DNA for the CDR3 is TGTGCCGGACAAAGGGACAGGCAAAACATTCAGTACTTC. Protein product: CAGQRDRQNIQYF.